This record looks at one TCR beta chain sequence and its context. Its antigen remains unidentified. Base qualities were left out, and no much larger clone turns up one base away. At study entry, a tuberculin skin test and the QuantiFERON-TB GOLD In-Tube IGRA were used to screen adolescents for latent tuberculosis infection. Unsorted cryopreserved PBMC were immunosequenced, covering on average around 100,000 T cells per clinical donor. Eleven high schools in the Worcester region of the Western Cape, South Africa, served as enrollment sites for adolescents aged 12 to 18 years. Around ten M. tuberculosis-infected adolescents and about ten uninfected adolescents, matched for age and sex, were selected. PBMC from adolescents were isolated by density centrifugation from freshly drawn heparinized blood and were then cryopreserved. This sample stems from a study of T cells in tuberculosis (dated by TCRdb to 2016 to 2018). Notes on the research overall: To characterize T cells specific for the mycobacterial lipid antigen glucose monomycolate (GMM), the study used CD1B tetramers together with high-throughput TCR immunosequencing. In a South African clinical cohort, IGRA-negative adolescents, IGRA-positive adolescents with latent tuberculosis and adults with active tuberculosis were compared, with some 11 people in each group.

CDR1 LNHDA and CDR2 SQIVND are derived from the germline V gene (reference sequence). The CDR3 starts with the cysteine, ends with the phenylalanine, and has 16 residues. Just CDR3 DNA is preserved here, 48 bases in frame from base 1. Between the V and J ends, shortened by 3 bases and 1 base respectively, the junction contains 10 bases. TCR libraries were generated with the immunoSEQ multiplex PCR assay, using TCR-beta and/or TCR-alpha/delta assays for each sample. The amplified TCR libraries were sequenced on the Illumina high-throughput platform. The source study handled its data this way. Clustering and dimensionality reduction were performed using pairwise TCRdist distances among GMM-specific receptors from ex vivo sorted or in vitro expanded T cells. The score assigned to each clinical repertoire was mean NN-distance, meaning the average TCRdist to the nearest 10% of tetramer-positive reference sequences. To compute GEM TCR motif frequency, the fraction of unique TCRs matching known GEM sequences by V/J usage and CDR3 length was calculated. Linear discriminant analysis with leave-one-out cross-validation, implemented in scikit-learn, was used to classify active tuberculosis. This is the immuneACCESS table as TCRdb keeps it, with only in-frame sequences that have V and J called. A part of the clones is gone; compared with another copy, unresolved V genes explain less than half, and the rest is unexplained. V and J calls and clone size are copied from that table; D and trimming were computed from the DNA. A total of 35,000 to 45,000 clones appear in this sample, 90% to 95% of them only once. 9% to 13% of the sample is held by the ten biggest clonotypes.

What the authors observed across the whole study: Shorter CDR3-alpha lengths in active tuberculosis patients partly drove the smaller NN-distances, and the TCR-beta difference was not statistically significant. Active tuberculosis TCR-alpha repertoires showed smaller mean NN-distances to GMM-specific TCRs than IGRA-negative controls, suggesting clonal expansion of these TCRs. An accuracy of around 88% (AUROC roughly 0.87) was reached by a classifier using the diverse GMM-specific repertoire, compared with 70% to 75% accuracy when GEM motif frequencies were used. Clinical samples were chosen by availability of cryopreserved specimens, and active tuberculosis cases were adults while controls were adolescents.

This TCR was recovered from a donor aged 5-35 years with latent tuberculosis or without tuberculosis infection. Some clones in this sample may be carry-over from other donors' samples. Here the chain combines TRBV19 and TRBJ2-6; the D gene is perhaps TRBD1, from 6 matching bases. Material for sequencing was PBMCs. The CDR3 protein sequence reads: CASSMQGPSGANVLTF. In nucleotide form, the sequence is TGTGCCAGTAGTATGCAGGGGCCTTCTGGGGCCAACGTCCTGACTTTC.